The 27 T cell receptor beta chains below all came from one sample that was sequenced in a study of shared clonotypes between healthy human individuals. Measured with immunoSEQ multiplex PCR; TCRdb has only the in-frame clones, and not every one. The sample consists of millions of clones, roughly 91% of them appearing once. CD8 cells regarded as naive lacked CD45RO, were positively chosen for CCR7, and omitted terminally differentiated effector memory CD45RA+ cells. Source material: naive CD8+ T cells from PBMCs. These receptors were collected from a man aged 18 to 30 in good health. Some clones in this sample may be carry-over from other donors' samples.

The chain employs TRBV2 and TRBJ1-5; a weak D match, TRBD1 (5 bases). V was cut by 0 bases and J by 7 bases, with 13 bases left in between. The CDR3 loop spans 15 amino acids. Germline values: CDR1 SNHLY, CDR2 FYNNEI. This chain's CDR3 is CASSEAPQGRQPQHF. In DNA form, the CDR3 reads TGTGCCAGCAGTGAAGCCCCCCAGGGTCGCCAGCCCCAGCATTTT.

The CDR3 bases are TGTGCCAGCAGCTTCGCTGGGACGGACGAGCAGTACTTC. This encodes CASSFAGTDEQYF. The chain links TRBV7-9 to TRBJ2-7; D is tentatively TRBD1 or TRBD2 (5 bases each). V dropped 3 bases and J dropped 5 bases, with 11 bases sitting between them. Germline V gene data show CDR1 as SEHNR and CDR2 as FQNEAQ (reference sequence). CDR3 length: 13 amino acids.

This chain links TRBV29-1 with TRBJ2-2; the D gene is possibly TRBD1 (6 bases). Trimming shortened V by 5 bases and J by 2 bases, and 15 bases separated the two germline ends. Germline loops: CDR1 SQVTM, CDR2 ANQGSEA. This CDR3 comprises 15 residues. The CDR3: CSVQYRAFNTGELFF. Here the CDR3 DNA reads TGCAGCGTTCAATACAGGGCCTTCAACACCGGGGAGCTGTTTTTT.

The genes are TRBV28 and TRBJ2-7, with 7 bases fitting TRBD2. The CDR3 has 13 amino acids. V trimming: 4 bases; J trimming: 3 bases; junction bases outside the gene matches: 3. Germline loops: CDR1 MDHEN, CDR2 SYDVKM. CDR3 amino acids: CASSSLASYEQYF. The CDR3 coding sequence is TGTGCCAGCAGTTCACTAGCGAGCTACGAGCAGTACTTC.

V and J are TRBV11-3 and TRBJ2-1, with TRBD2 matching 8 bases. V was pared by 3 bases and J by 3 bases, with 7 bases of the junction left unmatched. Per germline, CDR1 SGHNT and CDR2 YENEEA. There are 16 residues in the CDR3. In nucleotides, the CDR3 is TGTGCCAGCAGCTTGGCGGGAGGAGGGTTCTACAATGAGCAGTTCTTC. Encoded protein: CASSLAGGGFYNEQFF.

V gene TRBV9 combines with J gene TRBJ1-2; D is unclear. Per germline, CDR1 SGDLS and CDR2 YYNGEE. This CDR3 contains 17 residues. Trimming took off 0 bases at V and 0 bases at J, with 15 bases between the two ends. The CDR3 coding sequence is TGTGCCAGCAGCGTAGGGTTGAGTGTGTCAGCTAACTATGGCTACACCTTC. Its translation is CASSVGLSVSANYGYTF.

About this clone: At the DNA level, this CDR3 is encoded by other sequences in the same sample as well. The CDR3 here is CASSQVGQGETQYF. CDR3 in DNA: TGTGCCAGCAGCCAGGTTGGGCAGGGAGAGACCCAGTACTTC. This chain uses TRBV4-2 with TRBJ2-5; D is perhaps TRBD1 (5 bases). CDR1 is LGHNA, CDR2 YNFKEQ, per germline. This CDR3 comprises 14 residues. Trimming shortened V by 3 bases and J by 4 bases, and 12 bases separated the two germline ends.

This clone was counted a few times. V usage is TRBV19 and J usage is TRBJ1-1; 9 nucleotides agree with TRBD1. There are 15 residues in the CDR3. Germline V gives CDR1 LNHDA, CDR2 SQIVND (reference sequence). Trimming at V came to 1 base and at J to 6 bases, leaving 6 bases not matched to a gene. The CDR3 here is CASSIAAQGASEAFF. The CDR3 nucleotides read TGTGCCAGTAGTATAGCCGCACAGGGGGCCTCTGAAGCTTTCTTT.

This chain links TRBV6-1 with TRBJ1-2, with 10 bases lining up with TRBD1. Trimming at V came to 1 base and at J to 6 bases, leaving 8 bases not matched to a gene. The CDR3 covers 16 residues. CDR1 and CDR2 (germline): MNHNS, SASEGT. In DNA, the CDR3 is TGTGCCAGCAGTGAAGAGACAGGGGGCCTTAGGGATGGCTACACCTTC. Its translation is CASSEETGGLRDGYTF.

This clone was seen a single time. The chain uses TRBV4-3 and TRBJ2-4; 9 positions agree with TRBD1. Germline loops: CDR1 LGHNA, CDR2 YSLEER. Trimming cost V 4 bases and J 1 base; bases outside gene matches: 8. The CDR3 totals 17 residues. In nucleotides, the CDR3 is TGCGCCAGCAGCCGACTTACGGGGACAGGGGCCAAAAACATTCAGTACTTC. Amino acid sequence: CASSRLTGTGAKNIQYF.

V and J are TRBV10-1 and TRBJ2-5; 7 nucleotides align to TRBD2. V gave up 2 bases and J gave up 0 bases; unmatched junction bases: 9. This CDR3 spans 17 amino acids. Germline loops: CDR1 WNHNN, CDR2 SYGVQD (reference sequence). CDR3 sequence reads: CASSEMTDRGDQETQYF. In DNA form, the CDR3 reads TGCGCCAGCAGTGAGATGACAGATCGGGGGGACCAAGAGACCCAGTACTTC.

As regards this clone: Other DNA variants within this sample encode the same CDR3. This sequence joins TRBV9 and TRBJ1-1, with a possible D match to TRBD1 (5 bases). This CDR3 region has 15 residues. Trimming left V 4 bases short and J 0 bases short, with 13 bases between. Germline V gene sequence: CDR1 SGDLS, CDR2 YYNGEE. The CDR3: CASSPQTVLNTEAFF. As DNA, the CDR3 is TGTGCCAGCAGCCCCCAGACAGTACTGAACACTGAAGCTTTCTTT. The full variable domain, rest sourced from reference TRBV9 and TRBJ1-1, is DSGVTQTPKHLITATGQRVTLRCSPRSGDLSVYWYQQSLDQGLQFLIQYYNGEERAKGNILERFSAQQFPDLHSELNLSSLELGDSALYFCASSPQTVLNTEAFFGQGTRLTVV.

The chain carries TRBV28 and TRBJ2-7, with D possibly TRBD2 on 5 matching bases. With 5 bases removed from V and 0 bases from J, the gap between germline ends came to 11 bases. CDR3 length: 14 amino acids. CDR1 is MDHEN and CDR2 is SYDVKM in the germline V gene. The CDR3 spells CASSDGLASYEQYF. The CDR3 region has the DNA TGTGCCAGCAGTGACGGACTCGCCTCCTACGAGCAGTACTTC.

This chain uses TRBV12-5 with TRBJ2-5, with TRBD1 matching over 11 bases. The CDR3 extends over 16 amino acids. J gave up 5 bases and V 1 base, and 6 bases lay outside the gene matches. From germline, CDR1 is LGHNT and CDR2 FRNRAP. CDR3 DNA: TGTGCTAGTGGTTTGGCGGGACAGGGGGACGGGGAGACCCAGTACTTC. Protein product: CASGLAGQGDGETQYF.

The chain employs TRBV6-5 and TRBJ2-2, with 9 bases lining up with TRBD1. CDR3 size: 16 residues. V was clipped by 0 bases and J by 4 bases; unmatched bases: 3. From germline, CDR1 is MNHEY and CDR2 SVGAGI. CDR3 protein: CASSYSGTGFTGELFF. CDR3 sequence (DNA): TGTGCCAGCAGTTACTCGGGGACAGGGTTCACCGGGGAGCTGTTTTTT.

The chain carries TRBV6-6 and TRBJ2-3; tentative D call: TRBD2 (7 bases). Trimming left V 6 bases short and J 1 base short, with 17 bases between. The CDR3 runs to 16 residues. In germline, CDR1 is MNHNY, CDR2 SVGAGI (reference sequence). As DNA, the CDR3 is TGTGCCAGCAGCTTGATTTTAGGGGGGGGCACAGATACGCAGTATTTT. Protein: CASSLILGGGTDTQYF.

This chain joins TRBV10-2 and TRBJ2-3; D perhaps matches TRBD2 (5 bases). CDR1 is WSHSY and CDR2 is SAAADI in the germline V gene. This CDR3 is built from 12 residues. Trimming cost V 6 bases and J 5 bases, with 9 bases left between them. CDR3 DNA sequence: TGCGCCAGCAGGACTGGACTAGATACGCAGTATTTT. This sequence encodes CASRTGLDTQYF.

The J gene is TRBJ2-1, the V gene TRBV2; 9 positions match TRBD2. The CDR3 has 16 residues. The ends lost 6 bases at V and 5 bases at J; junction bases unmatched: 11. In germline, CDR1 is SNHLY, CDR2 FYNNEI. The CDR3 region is CASSPLASGENNEQFF. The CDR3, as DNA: TGTGCCAGCAGCCCTCTTGCTAGCGGGGAAAACAATGAGCAGTTCTTC. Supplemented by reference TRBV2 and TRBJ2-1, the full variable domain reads EPEVTQTPSHQVTQMGQEVILRCVPISNHLYFYWYRQILGQKVEFLVSFYNNEISEKSEIFDDQFSVERPDGSNFTLKIRSTKLEDSAMYFCASSPLASGENNEQFFGPGTRLTVL.

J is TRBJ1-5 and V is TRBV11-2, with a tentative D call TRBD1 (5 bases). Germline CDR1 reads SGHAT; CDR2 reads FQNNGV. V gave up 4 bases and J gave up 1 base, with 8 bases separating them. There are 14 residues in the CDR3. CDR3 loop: CASSSGSSNQPQHF. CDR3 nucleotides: TGTGCCAGCAGCTCAGGGTCCAGCAATCAGCCCCAGCATTTT.

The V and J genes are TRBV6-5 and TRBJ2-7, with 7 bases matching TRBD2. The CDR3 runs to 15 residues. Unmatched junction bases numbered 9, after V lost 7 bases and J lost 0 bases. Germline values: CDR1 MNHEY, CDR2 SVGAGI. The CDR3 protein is CASTLGRGSSYEQYF. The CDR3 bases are TGTGCCAGCACCCTAGGGAGGGGAAGCTCCTACGAGCAGTACTTC.

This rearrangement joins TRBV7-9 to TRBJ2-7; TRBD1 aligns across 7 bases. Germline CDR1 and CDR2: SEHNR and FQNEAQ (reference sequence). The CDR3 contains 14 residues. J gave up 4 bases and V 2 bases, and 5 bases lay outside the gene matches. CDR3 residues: CASSLPGQRYEQYF. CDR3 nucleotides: TGTGCCAGCAGCTTACCGGGACAGAGATACGAGCAGTACTTC.

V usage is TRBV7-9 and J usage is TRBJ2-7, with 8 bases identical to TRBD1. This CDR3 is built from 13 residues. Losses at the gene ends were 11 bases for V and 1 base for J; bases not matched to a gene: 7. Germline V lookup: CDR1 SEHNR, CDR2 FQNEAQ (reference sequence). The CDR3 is CAQSRTGSYEQYF. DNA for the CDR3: TGTGCCCAAAGCAGGACAGGGTCCTACGAGCAGTACTTC.

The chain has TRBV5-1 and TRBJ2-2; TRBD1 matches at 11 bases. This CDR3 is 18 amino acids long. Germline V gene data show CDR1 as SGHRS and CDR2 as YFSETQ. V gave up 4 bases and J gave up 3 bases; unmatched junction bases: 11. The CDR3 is CASSGRRTGGAYTGELFF. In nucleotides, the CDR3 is TGCGCCAGCAGCGGGCGGAGGACAGGGGGCGCTTACACCGGGGAGCTGTTTTTT.

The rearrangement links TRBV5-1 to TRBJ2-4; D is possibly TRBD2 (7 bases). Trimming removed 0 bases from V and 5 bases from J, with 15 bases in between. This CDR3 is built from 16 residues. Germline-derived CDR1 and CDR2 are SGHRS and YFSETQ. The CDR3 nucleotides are TGCGCCAGCAGCTTGGAGGGGGAGGGCCTCGAAAACATTCAGTACTTC. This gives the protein CASSLEGEGLENIQYF.

The CDR3: CAWSVPRQNTEAFF. DNA of the CDR3: TGTGCCTGGAGTGTACCTCGACAGAACACTGAAGCTTTCTTT. The chain joins TRBV30 to TRBJ1-1; D is uncertain. Germline lookup yields CDR1 GTSNPN and CDR2 SVGIG (reference sequence). V gave up 0 bases and J gave up 1 base, with 9 bases separating them. The CDR3 spans 14 residues.

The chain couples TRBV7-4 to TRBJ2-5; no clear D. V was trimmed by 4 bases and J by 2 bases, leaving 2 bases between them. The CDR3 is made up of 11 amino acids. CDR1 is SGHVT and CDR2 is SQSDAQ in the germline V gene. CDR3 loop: CASSSQETQYF. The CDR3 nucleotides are TGTGCCAGCAGCTCTCAAGAGACCCAGTACTTC.

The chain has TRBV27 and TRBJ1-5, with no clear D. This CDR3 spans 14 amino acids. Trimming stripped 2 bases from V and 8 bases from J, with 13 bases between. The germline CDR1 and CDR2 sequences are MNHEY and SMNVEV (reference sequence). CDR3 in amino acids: CASSLRAPGEPQHF. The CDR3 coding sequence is TGTGCCAGCAGTTTAAGGGCCCCTGGGGAGCCCCAGCATTTT.